In this sample, the clone carrying this T cell receptor beta chain turned up a few times. The data originate from a study of OX40 agonist ivuxolimab in advanced cancers. Background on the study: Males comprised about 84% of the group, whose mean age was approximately 60 years (range roughly 20 to 85).

The V and J ends lost 3 bases and 2 bases respectively, with 7 bases between them. The CDR3 has 13 residues. CDR1 is WNHNN and CDR2 is SYGVQD in the germline V gene (reference sequence). Blood got drawn at baseline, again on cycle 4 day 1, and then on cycle 7 day 1. The table came from immunoSEQ multiplex PCR; TCRdb's copy has only in-frame clones and leaves some out. The sample holds about 14,000 clones, around 80% seen once. The material sequenced was CD4+ or CD8+ T cells sorted from blood, taken in a trial of the OX40 agonist ivuxolimab. The chain carries TRBV10-1 and TRBJ1-2; weak D call: TRBD1 (5 bases). This clonotype was obtained from an adult with an advanced solid tumor such as melanoma, head and neck, liver or kidney cancer. The CDR3 DNA reads TGCGCCAGCAGTGACAACAGGAACTATGGCTACACCTTC. It is translated as CASSDNRNYGYTF.